The T cell receptor (beta chain) described here comes from a study of identical twins. General study findings and limits: Twins showed weaker excess sharing in their beta out-of-frame sequences.

With template switching, a universal primer site was added, and the cDNA carried unique molecular identifiers. One entry per CDR3 protein, called by TCRdb with MiXCR from the 5' RACE reads. The top ten clones hold less than 4% of a sample with some 270,000 distinct CDR3 sequences, about 9% of them seen once. This clonotype was detected many times. Its antigen is not known. Germline CDR1 is MNHEY and CDR2 is SVGAGI. V gave up 4 bases and J gave up 4 bases, with 12 bases separating them. This CDR3 comprises 14 residues. This sample also appeared in a second study, on yellow fever vaccine responses in identical twins.

V usage is TRBV6-5 and J usage is TRBJ2-3; no reliable D call. The receptor was derived from a woman aged 18-30 years in good health. Source material: CD8+ T cells sorted from blood. As DNA, the CDR3 is TGTGCCAGCAGTTCCTCCCACGGACCAGATACGCAGTATTTT. Protein sequence: CASSSSHGPDTQYF.